This T cell receptor beta chain was recovered during a study of OX40 agonist ivuxolimab in advanced cancers. Study information: Patients were dosed with the agonistic anti-OX40 (CD134) antibody ivuxolimab.

TCRdb's table, derived via immunoSEQ multiplex PCR, lists solely in-frame clones and lacks some. The data hold approximately 80,000 clones, with 90% to 95% observed a single time. CDR3 length: 17 amino acids. Per the germline V gene, CDR1 is SGHTA and CDR2 is FQGNSA. V lost 4 bases, J lost 14 bases, and 23 bases stayed unmatched. This receptor was taken from an adult with an advanced solid tumor such as melanoma, head and neck, liver or kidney cancer. The sample was CD4+ or CD8+ T cells sorted from blood, taken in a trial of the OX40 agonist ivuxolimab. The genes are TRBV7-2 and TRBJ2-3, with TRBD1 matching 8 bases. CDR3 residues: CASSSEGLGQGVGLGYF. The CDR3 DNA reads as TGTGCCAGCAGCTCTGAAGGCCTAGGACAGGGAGTAGGTCTCGGGTATTTT.